This TCR beta chain was profiled in a study of CD8 T cells in Susac syndrome. Study in general: Intravenous immunoglobulin alone or corticosteroids were being given to patients with Susac syndrome at blood draw, unless they were therapy-naive.

Whole-study results and caveats: Where Susac syndrome CD4+ T cell repertoires were concerned, no clonal expansion was evident.

After extraction with the RNeasy kit, roughly 0.45 to 1 ug of the RNA was reverse transcribed using random hexamers. An immunoSEQ multiplex PCR generated amplified TCR beta CDR3 products spanning 54 Vbeta and 13 Jbeta. TCRdb reprocessed the immunoSEQ multiplex PCR reads with MiXCR, giving one entry per CDR3 protein. The sample yields more than 150,000 distinct CDR3 sequences, 95% seen once. This clonotype came up once. The antigen is undetermined. The germline V gene encodes CDR1 DFQATT and CDR2 SNEGSKA (reference sequence). The CDR3 spans 13 residues. After removal of 6 bases from V and 10 bases from J, the junction contained 7 bases not matched to a gene. TEMRA cells were FACS-enriched, with CD8+ and CD4+ T cells isolated negatively.

The chain recombines TRBV20-1 with TRBJ2-1; TRBD2 aligns across 12 bases. The specimen was CD4+ T cells from PBMCs. The TCR comes from a human donor with Susac syndrome. CDR3 sequence (DNA): TGCAGTGCCCGGACTAGCGGGACGCAGGAGCAGTTCTTC. It translates to CSARTSGTQEQFF.